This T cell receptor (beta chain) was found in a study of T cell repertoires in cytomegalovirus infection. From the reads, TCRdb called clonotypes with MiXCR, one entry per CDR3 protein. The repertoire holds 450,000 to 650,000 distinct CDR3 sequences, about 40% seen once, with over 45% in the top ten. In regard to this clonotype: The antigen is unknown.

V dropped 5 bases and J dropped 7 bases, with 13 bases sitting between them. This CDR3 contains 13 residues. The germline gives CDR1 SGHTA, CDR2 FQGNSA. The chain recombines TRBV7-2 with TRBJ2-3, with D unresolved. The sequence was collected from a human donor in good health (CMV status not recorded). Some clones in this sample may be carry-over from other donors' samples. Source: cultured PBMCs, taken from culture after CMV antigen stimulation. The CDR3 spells CASSGNKGNTQYF. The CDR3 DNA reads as TGTGCCAGCAGCGGAAATAAGGGTAATACGCAGTATTTT. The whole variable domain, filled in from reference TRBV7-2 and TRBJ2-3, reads GAGVSQSPSNKVTEKGKDVELRCDPISGHTALYWYRQSLGQGLEFLIYFQGNSAPDKSGLPSDRFSAERTGGSVSTLTIQRTQQEDSAVYLCASSGNKGNTQYFGPGTRLTVL.